Below are 10 T cell receptor beta chains sequenced from a single sample in a study of T cell responses to AZD1222 COVID-19 vaccine. Profiling relied on immunoSEQ multiplex PCR, and the TCRdb table lists in-frame clones only, not all of them. The sample shows approximately 84,000 clones, about 83% of them seen only once. The material sequenced was peripheral blood, taken 28 days after the second AZD1222 dose. These receptors originate from an adult who received the AZD1222 COVID-19 vaccine.

This sequence joins TRBV28 and TRBJ1-3, with D perhaps TRBD1 (6 bases). The germline V gene encodes CDR1 MDHEN and CDR2 SYDVKM. V lost 8 bases to trimming and J lost 4 bases, with 21 bases between them. The CDR3 runs to 16 residues. CDR3: CASSSGWGAAGNTIYF. As DNA, the CDR3 is TGTGCCAGCTCCTCGGGATGGGGGGCGGCAGGAAACACCATATATTTT.

The chain combines TRBV5-1 with TRBJ2-1, with 8 bases fitting TRBD1. J gave up 6 bases and V 2 bases, and 4 bases lay outside the gene matches. The CDR3 has 14 amino acids. The germline V gene encodes CDR1 SGHRS and CDR2 YFSETQ. The CDR3 is CASSLPTGGNEQFF. The CDR3 region has the DNA TGCGCCAGCAGCTTACCTACAGGGGGCAATGAGCAGTTCTTC.

The chain has TRBV7-2 and TRBJ1-1, with 10 nucleotides matching TRBD1. The V gene end was trimmed by 5 bases and the J gene end by 4 bases; junction bases not matched to a gene: 7. This CDR3 contains 15 residues. Germline V gene sequence: CDR1 SGHTA, CDR2 FQGNSA. The CDR3 loop reads CASSPQGQGFTEAFF. Here the CDR3 DNA reads TGTGCCAGCAGCCCGCAGGGACAGGGGTTCACTGAAGCTTTCTTT.

A single count supports this clone. Here the CDR3 DNA reads TGTGCCAGCAGTGAAGACCCCCAGGGCACAGATACGCAGTATTTT. This translates into CASSEDPQGTDTQYF. The chain combines TRBV2 with TRBJ2-3; no definite D call. The length of the CDR3 is 15 residues. The V and J ends lost 1 base and 1 base respectively, with 9 bases between them. The germline V gene has CDR1 SNHLY and CDR2 FYNNEI.

The rearrangement links TRBV12-3 or TRBV12-4 to TRBJ2-7, with D perhaps matching TRBD2 (7 bases). The V end was cut by 4 bases, the J end by 7 bases, with 11 bases between. This CDR3 spans 12 amino acids. CDR3 sequence reads: CASSWEGGEQYF. The CDR3 nucleotides read TGTGCCAGCAGTTGGGAGGGGGGGGAGCAGTACTTC.

The chain recombines TRBV12-3 or TRBV12-4 with TRBJ1-5, with a possible D match to TRBD1 (5 bases). The V end was cut by 4 bases, the J end by 7 bases, with 11 bases between. This CDR3 has 13 residues. Here the CDR3 reads CASSWGERQPQHF. The CDR3 DNA sequence: TGTGCCAGCAGTTGGGGGGAACGACAGCCCCAGCATTTT.

The rearrangement joins TRBV3-1 (or the pseudogene TRBV3-2) to TRBJ2-1; 8 positions agree with TRBD2. V was pared by 0 bases and J by 4 bases, with 2 bases of the junction left unmatched. Germline V CDR1 and CDR2: LGHDT, YNNKEL (reference sequence). The CDR3 sequence is 15 residues long. CDR3: CASSQEASGYNEQFF. The DNA of the CDR3 is TGTGCCAGCAGCCAAGAGGCTAGCGGGTACAATGAGCAGTTCTTC.

J is TRBJ1-1 and V is TRBV3-1 (or the pseudogene TRBV3-2), with D maybe TRBD1 (6 bases). V lost 4 bases and J 0 bases, leaving 12 bases between the germline ends. Germline CDR1 is LGHDT and CDR2 is YNNKEL (reference sequence). CDR3 length equals 15 residues. CDR3 in amino acids: CASSRGGPMNTEAFF. Here the CDR3 DNA reads TGTGCCAGCAGCCGGGGGGGGCCCATGAACACTGAAGCTTTCTTT.

This sequence joins TRBV6-2 or TRBV6-3 and TRBJ1-1; 7 bases align to TRBD1. This CDR3 comprises 12 residues. V was pared by 5 bases and J by 8 bases, with 5 bases of the junction left unmatched. CDR1 and CDR2 (germline): MNHEY, SVGEGT. CDR3 residues: CASSRQGLEAFF. The CDR3 region has the DNA TGTGCCAGCAGTCGACAGGGTCTCGAAGCTTTCTTT.

The chain couples TRBV4-1 to TRBJ2-2; TRBD2 agrees at 7 bases. V trimming: 0 bases; J trimming: 3 bases; junction bases outside the gene matches: 7. This CDR3 has 17 amino acids. Germline values: CDR1 MGHRA, CDR2 YSYEKL. The CDR3 loop is CASSQDRGRAHTGELFF. The CDR3 DNA reads as TGCGCCAGCAGCCAAGATCGGGGGAGGGCCCACACCGGGGAGCTGTTTTTT.